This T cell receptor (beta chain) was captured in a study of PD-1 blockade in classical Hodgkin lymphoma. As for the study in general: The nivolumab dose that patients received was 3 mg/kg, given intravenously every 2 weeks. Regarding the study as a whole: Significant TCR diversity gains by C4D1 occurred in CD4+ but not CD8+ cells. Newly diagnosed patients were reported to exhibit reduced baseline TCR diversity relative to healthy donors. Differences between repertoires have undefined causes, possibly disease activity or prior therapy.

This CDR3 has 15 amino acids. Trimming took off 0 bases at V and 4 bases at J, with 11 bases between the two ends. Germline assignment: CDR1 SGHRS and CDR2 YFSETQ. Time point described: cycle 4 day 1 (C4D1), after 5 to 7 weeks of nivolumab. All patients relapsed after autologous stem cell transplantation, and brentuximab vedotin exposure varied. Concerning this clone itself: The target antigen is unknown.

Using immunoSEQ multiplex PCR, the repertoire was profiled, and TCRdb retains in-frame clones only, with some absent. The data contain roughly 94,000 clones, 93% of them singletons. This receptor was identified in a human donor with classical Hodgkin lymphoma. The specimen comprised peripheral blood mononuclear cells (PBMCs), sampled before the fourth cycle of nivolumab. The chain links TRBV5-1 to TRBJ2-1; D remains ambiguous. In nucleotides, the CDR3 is TGCGCCAGCAGCTTGGTGGCAGAGTTATACAATGAGCAGTTCTTC. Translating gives CASSLVAELYNEQFF.